This is a list of T cell receptor beta chains from one sample in a study of T cell responses to AZD1222 COVID-19 vaccine. TCRdb keeps only in-frame clones here, not all; method: immunoSEQ multiplex PCR. Of 160,000 or so clones detected, 90% appear once; the ten largest clones hold approximately 1.6%. The material was peripheral blood, obtained 28 days after the second AZD1222 dose. These receptors were collected from an adult who received the AZD1222 COVID-19 vaccine. Both conserved end residues are part of each CDR3. The order of the fields is V gene, D gene, J gene, clone size, CDR3 protein, CDR3 DNA. D genes are given only for firm matches. Expanded clones are given a class, and other clones once, few, many or no size at all.

v_gene: TRBV28; d_gene: .; j_gene: TRBJ1-1; abundance: .; CDR3aa: CASKTGKNTEAFF; CDR3nt: TGTGCCAGTAAAACAGGGAAGAACACTGAAGCTTTCTTT
v_gene: TRBV9; d_gene: .; j_gene: TRBJ2-3; abundance: .; CDR3aa: CASSVESIRNTQYF; CDR3nt: TGTGCCAGCAGCGTAGAGAGCATCAGGAATACGCAGTATTTT
v_gene: TRBV5-1; d_gene: .; j_gene: TRBJ1-1; abundance: .; CDR3aa: CASSLWGVLNTEAFF; CDR3nt: TGCGCCAGCAGCTTGTGGGGGGTGCTGAACACTGAAGCTTTCTTT
v_gene: TRBV28; d_gene: .; j_gene: TRBJ2-7; abundance: .; CDR3aa: CASSSPTVSYEQYF; CDR3nt: TGTGCCAGCAGTTCCCCGACCGTATCCTACGAGCAGTACTTC
v_gene: TRBV3-1/TRBV3-2; d_gene: .; j_gene: TRBJ2-1; abundance: .; CDR3aa: CASSRLTPTYNEQFF; CDR3nt: TGTGCCAGCAGCCGTTTGACTCCTACCTACAATGAGCAGTTCTTC
v_gene: TRBV28; d_gene: TRBD1; j_gene: TRBJ1-2; abundance: .; CDR3aa: CASIDRQGGNYGYTF; CDR3nt: TGTGCCAGCATCGATCGACAGGGAGGTAACTATGGCTACACCTTC
v_gene: TRBV4-1; d_gene: .; j_gene: TRBJ1-5; abundance: .; CDR3aa: CASSQVGGWGNQPQHF; CDR3nt: TGCGCCAGCAGCCAAGTTGGGGGCTGGGGCAATCAGCCCCAGCATTTT
v_gene: TRBV4-1; d_gene: TRBD1; j_gene: TRBJ2-2; abundance: once; CDR3aa: CASSQAYRGRNTGELFF; CDR3nt: TGCGCCAGCAGCCAAGCGTACAGGGGCCGGAACACCGGGGAGCTGTTTTTT
v_gene: TRBV6-5; d_gene: .; j_gene: TRBJ1-1; abundance: .; CDR3aa: CASTEVKGLNTEAFF; CDR3nt: TGTGCCAGCACCGAAGTTAAGGGACTGAACACTGAAGCTTTCTTT
v_gene: TRBV10-3; d_gene: TRBD1; j_gene: TRBJ1-1; abundance: .; CDR3aa: CAISPGQPLGTEAFF; CDR3nt: TGTGCCATCAGCCCGGGACAGCCCTTGGGCACTGAAGCTTTCTTT
v_gene: TRBV6-6; d_gene: .; j_gene: TRBJ2-1; abundance: once; CDR3aa: CASRIDRPLFF; CDR3nt: TGTGCCAGCAGGATCGATAGACCTCTGTTCTTC
v_gene: TRBV14; d_gene: .; j_gene: TRBJ1-1; abundance: .; CDR3aa: CASSQDGVFAFF; CDR3nt: TGTGCCAGCAGCCAAGATGGGGTTTTCGCTTTCTTT
v_gene: TRBV2; d_gene: .; j_gene: TRBJ1-6; abundance: .; CDR3aa: CASSVLQVNSPLHF; CDR3nt: TGTGCCAGCAGTGTATTACAGGTTAATTCACCCCTCCACTTT
v_gene: TRBV3-1/TRBV3-2; d_gene: TRBD1; j_gene: TRBJ2-7; abundance: .; CDR3aa: CASSRDRASSYEQYF; CDR3nt: TGTGCCAGCAGCAGGGACAGGGCGAGCTCCTACGAGCAGTACTTC
v_gene: TRBV4-1; d_gene: .; j_gene: TRBJ2-7; abundance: .; CDR3aa: CASSQVITADEQYF; CDR3nt: TGCGCCAGCAGCCAAGTTATAACAGCAGACGAGCAGTACTTC
v_gene: TRBV7-9; d_gene: TRBD2; j_gene: TRBJ2-7; abundance: .; CDR3aa: CASSPTGTTTPYEQYF; CDR3nt: TGTGCCAGCAGCCCGACCGGGACTACCACCCCCTACGAGCAGTACTTC
v_gene: TRBV7-6; d_gene: TRBD1; j_gene: TRBJ2-5; abundance: .; CDR3aa: CASSFYRGSKQETQYF; CDR3nt: TGTGCCAGCAGCTTTTACAGGGGAAGTAAGCAAGAGACCCAGTACTTC
v_gene: TRBV7-8; d_gene: .; j_gene: TRBJ1-1; abundance: .; CDR3aa: CASSSLGQMNTEAFF; CDR3nt: TGTGCCAGCAGCTCTTTAGGACAGATGAACACTGAAGCTTTCTTT
v_gene: TRBV11-3; d_gene: TRBD1; j_gene: TRBJ1-1; abundance: .; CDR3aa: CASSISTGRNTEAFF; CDR3nt: TGTGCCAGCAGCATCTCGACAGGGCGGAACACTGAAGCTTTCTTT
v_gene: TRBV13; d_gene: .; j_gene: TRBJ1-1; abundance: .; CDR3aa: CASSSATDRGAGEAFF; CDR3nt: TGTGCCAGCAGCTCTGCAACTGATCGGGGGGCCGGTGAAGCTTTCTTT
v_gene: TRBV18; d_gene: TRBD1; j_gene: TRBJ1-2; abundance: few; CDR3aa: CASSPGQGMSYTF; CDR3nt: TGTGCCAGCTCACCGGGACAGGGGATGAGCTACACCTTC
v_gene: TRBV11-3; d_gene: TRBD1; j_gene: TRBJ2-1; abundance: once; CDR3aa: CASSKLRDSQEIERNEQFF; CDR3nt: TGTGCCAGCAGCAAACTCCGGGACAGTCAGGAGATAGAGAGAAATGAGCAGTTCTTC
v_gene: TRBV28; d_gene: .; j_gene: TRBJ1-1; abundance: .; CDR3aa: CASSLLTPMNTEAFF; CDR3nt: TGTGCCAGCAGCCTCCTGACACCTATGAACACTGAAGCTTTCTTT
v_gene: TRBV4-1; d_gene: .; j_gene: TRBJ1-5; abundance: .; CDR3aa: CASSQVDRNQPQHF; CDR3nt: TGCGCCAGCAGCCAAGTCGACAGGAATCAGCCCCAGCATTTT
v_gene: TRBV9; d_gene: TRBD2; j_gene: TRBJ2-2; abundance: .; CDR3aa: CASSVEREFGGELFF; CDR3nt: TGTGCCAGCAGCGTAGAGCGGGAGTTCGGCGGGGAGCTGTTTTTT
v_gene: TRBV4-2; d_gene: .; j_gene: TRBJ1-2; abundance: .; CDR3aa: CASSQAPGGVDGYTF; CDR3nt: TGTGCCAGCAGCCAAGCCCCTGGGGGGGTTGATGGCTACACCTTC
v_gene: TRBV3-1/TRBV3-2; d_gene: .; j_gene: TRBJ2-5; abundance: .; CDR3aa: CASSQDLRRETQYF; CDR3nt: TGTGCCAGCAGCCAAGATCTCCGAAGAGAGACCCAGTACTTC
v_gene: TRBV27; d_gene: .; j_gene: TRBJ1-2; abundance: .; CDR3aa: CASRLDGQRGYTF; CDR3nt: TGTGCCAGCCGCCTTGACGGGCAGAGGGGCTACACCTTC
v_gene: TRBV19; d_gene: .; j_gene: TRBJ2-1; abundance: .; CDR3aa: CATTVSSYNEQFF; CDR3nt: TGTGCCACTACAGTTAGCTCCTACAATGAGCAGTTCTTC
v_gene: TRBV19; d_gene: .; j_gene: TRBJ2-5; abundance: .; CDR3aa: CASSIKGGIQETQYF; CDR3nt: TGTGCCAGTAGTATCAAAGGGGGGATTCAAGAGACCCAGTACTTC
v_gene: TRBV5-1; d_gene: .; j_gene: TRBJ1-5; abundance: once; CDR3aa: CASSLVGSQPQHF; CDR3nt: TGCGCCAGCAGCTTGGTCGGAAGCCAGCCCCAGCATTTT
v_gene: TRBV7-9; d_gene: .; j_gene: TRBJ2-1; abundance: .; CDR3aa: CASSLSTQNEQFF; CDR3nt: TGTGCCAGCAGCCTGTCGACCCAAAATGAGCAGTTCTTC
v_gene: TRBV29-1; d_gene: .; j_gene: TRBJ1-1; abundance: .; CDR3aa: CSAQLRRTEAFF; CDR3nt: TGCAGCGCTCAACTCCGAAGGACTGAAGCTTTCTTT